This TCR beta chain was observed in a study of blood T cell repertoires in COVID-19. Background on the study: Material from acute and convalescent COVID-19 was sourced from the United States, Italy and Spain.

As handled by the study authors: Amplifying reference gene primers gave estimates of nucleated cell counts. Sequenced by immunoSEQ multiplex PCR; TCRdb stores in-frame clones only, minus some. That table gives V, J and clone size, and the DNA gave D and trimming. The sample includes approximately 270,000 clones, nearly 90% of them seen just once. The CDR3 has 15 amino acids. Trimming cost V 1 base and J 4 bases, with 11 bases left between them. Germline CDR1 is SEHNR and CDR2 is FQNEAQ (reference sequence). Participants were placed into cohorts based on the clinical history they reported. Two negative PCRs, clearance, or symptom resolution characterized the recovered Cohort 3 donors.

This TCR was sampled from a woman in her sixties or seventies who had recovered from COVID-19. Sequenced material: PBMCs or T cells enriched from blood (not recorded which). V and J are TRBV7-9 and TRBJ2-1; D perhaps matches TRBD2 (6 bases). The CDR3 DNA follows: TGTGCCAGCAGCTTAGGGGCTAGCGCATACAATGAGCAGTTCTTC. Encoded protein: CASSLGASAYNEQFF.